These 10 T cell receptor beta chains came from one sample sequenced in a study of T cell responses to AZD1222 COVID-19 vaccine. Profiled with immunoSEQ multiplex PCR; TCRdb holds only in-frame clones, not every one. The sample gives around 140,000 clones, over 80% of which show up once; approximately 3.8% is in the top ten. Sequenced material: peripheral blood, taken 28 days after the second AZD1222 dose. The receptors derive from an adult who received the AZD1222 COVID-19 vaccine.

The gene calls are TRBV6-5 and TRBJ2-7; the D gene is possibly TRBD1 (6 bases). The V and J ends lost 5 bases and 2 bases respectively, with 13 bases between them. Germline lookup yields CDR1 MNHEY and CDR2 SVGAGI. This CDR3 region has 14 residues. CDR3 protein: CASSPWTEAYEQYF. In nucleotides, the CDR3 is TGTGCCAGCAGTCCGTGGACAGAAGCCTACGAGCAGTACTTC.

This chain connects TRBV5-4 to TRBJ1-5; the D gene is possibly TRBD1 (5 bases). The V end was cut by 0 bases, the J end by 9 bases, with 16 bases between. Germline values: CDR1 SGHNT, CDR2 YYREEE (reference sequence). The CDR3 consists of 15 residues. The CDR3 DNA reads TGTGCCAGCAGCTTGGACCCCCGAGGGACGGGGCCCCAGCATTTT. It yields the protein CASSLDPRGTGPQHF.

This chain links TRBV12-1 with TRBJ1-5; the table's D call TRBD1 went unverified against the DNA. TRBV12-1 is a pseudogene. The CDR3 loop spans 18 amino acids. The DNA for the CDR3 is TGTGCCAGCAGCTTTGCCCAGGCACAGCCATCGCGCAATCAGCCCCAGCATTTT. Amino acids: CASSFAQAQPSRNQPQHF.

This chain links TRBV20-1 with TRBJ1-4; D not certain. Germline V gene data show CDR1 as DFQATT and CDR2 as SNEGSKA (reference sequence). V shed 4 bases and J shed 8 bases, with 8 bases lying between them. The CDR3 runs to 11 residues. CDR3 sequence: CSATRGEKLFF. CDR3 DNA sequence: TGCAGTGCTACTAGAGGAGAAAAACTGTTTTTT.

This rearrangement joins TRBV5-5 to TRBJ2-7, with TRBD2 as a possible D gene (6 bases). CDR3 length: 18 amino acids. The germline CDR1 and CDR2 sequences are SGHKS and YYEKEE (reference sequence). Between the trimmed V and J ends, which lost 2 bases and 1 base, there was a span of 22 bases. The CDR3 is CASSFYPQWDSGSYEQYF. DNA for the CDR3: TGTGCCAGCAGCTTTTACCCCCAGTGGGACTCAGGTTCCTACGAGCAGTACTTC.

The genes are TRBV11-2 and TRBJ2-7, with TRBD2 matching over 10 bases. V shed 5 bases and J 4 bases; nucleotides not matched to a gene: 8. This CDR3 region has 15 residues. CDR1 and CDR2 (germline): SGHAT, FQNNGV. The DNA of the CDR3 is TGTGCCAGCAGCACCGTAGCGGGAGGATGGTACGAGCAGTACTTC. It encodes CASSTVAGGWYEQYF.

V is TRBV7-9 and J is TRBJ2-3; TRBD1 matches 9 bases. Germline CDR1 and CDR2: SEHNR and FQNEAQ (reference sequence). Trimming took 3 bases from V and 2 from J; bases not matched to a gene: 3. The CDR3 contains 15 residues. CDR3: CASSFRDRVTDTQYF. CDR3 sequence (DNA): TGTGCCAGCAGCTTTAGGGACAGGGTCACAGATACGCAGTATTTT.

This chain links TRBV29-1 with TRBJ2-7; 11 positions agree with TRBD2. The CDR3 covers 14 residues. V shed 4 bases and J 5 bases; nucleotides not matched to a gene: 7. Germline V CDR1 and CDR2: SQVTM, ANQGSEA. For the CDR3, the DNA is TGCAGCGTTGGGGGACTAGCGGCGAGGGACGAGCAGTACTTC. Translation gives CSVGGLAARDEQYF.

The chain uses TRBV29-1 and TRBJ2-7; 12 bases map to TRBD2. Per the germline V gene, CDR1 is SQVTM and CDR2 is ANQGSEA. Trimming took 4 bases from V and 6 from J; bases not matched to a gene: 7. The CDR3 spans 14 residues. CDR3 sequence: CSVVRLAGAGEQYF. CDR3 DNA sequence: TGCAGCGTTGTGCGACTAGCGGGGGCTGGCGAGCAGTACTTC.

The chain combines TRBV30 with TRBJ1-6; TRBD1 matches at 9 bases. The CDR3 extends over 14 amino acids. Losses at the gene ends were 5 bases for V and 10 bases for J; bases not matched to a gene: 9. In germline, CDR1 is GTSNPN, CDR2 SVGIG (reference sequence). DNA for the CDR3: TGTGCCTGGGGGGGACAGGGAGGTGGGTCACCCCTCCACTTT. Its protein product is CAWGGQGGGSPLHF. Supplemented by reference TRBV30 and TRBJ1-6, the full variable domain reads SQTIHQWPATLVQPVGSPLSLECTVEGTSNPNLYWYRQAAGRGLQLLFYSVGIGQISSEVPQNLSASRPQDRQFILSSKKLLLSDSGFYLCAWGGQGGGSPLHFGNGTRLTVT.